This TCR beta chain was recovered during a study of regulatory T cells in long-lasting Graves disease. This clonotype was recorded only once. Arm-PCR with iRepertoire HTBI primers amplified the CDR3 regions for these TCR beta libraries. TCRdb ran MiXCR on the multiplex PCR reads and lists one entry per CDR3 protein. The sample has about 330,000 distinct CDR3 sequences; around 16% are singletons. Regarding time point: newly diagnosed GD, antithyroid drugs for less than 3 months. The TCR library used RNA extracted from PBMCs. An endocrinology department located in Xi'an, China, was where the patients came from. V lost 4 bases to trimming and J lost 1 base, with 10 bases between them. This CDR3 region has 15 residues. The V gene's germline CDR1 is KGHSH and CDR2 LQKENI. This sample was shared with a second study, whose subject was T cells in Graves' hyperthyroidism and ophthalmopathy. From that report: First-round RT-PCR of the TCR CDR3 relied on the HTBI primer set.

This sequence joins TRBV18 and TRBJ2-2; no reliable D call. This clonotype originated in a young woman with Graves disease. The source material was peripheral blood mononuclear cells (PBMCs), sampled at new diagnosis, from a patient treated with antithyroid drugs. CDR3 bases: TGTGCCAGCTCACTAGGCTTTTTGAACACCGGGGAGCTGTTTTTT. It yields the protein CASSLGFLNTGELFF.